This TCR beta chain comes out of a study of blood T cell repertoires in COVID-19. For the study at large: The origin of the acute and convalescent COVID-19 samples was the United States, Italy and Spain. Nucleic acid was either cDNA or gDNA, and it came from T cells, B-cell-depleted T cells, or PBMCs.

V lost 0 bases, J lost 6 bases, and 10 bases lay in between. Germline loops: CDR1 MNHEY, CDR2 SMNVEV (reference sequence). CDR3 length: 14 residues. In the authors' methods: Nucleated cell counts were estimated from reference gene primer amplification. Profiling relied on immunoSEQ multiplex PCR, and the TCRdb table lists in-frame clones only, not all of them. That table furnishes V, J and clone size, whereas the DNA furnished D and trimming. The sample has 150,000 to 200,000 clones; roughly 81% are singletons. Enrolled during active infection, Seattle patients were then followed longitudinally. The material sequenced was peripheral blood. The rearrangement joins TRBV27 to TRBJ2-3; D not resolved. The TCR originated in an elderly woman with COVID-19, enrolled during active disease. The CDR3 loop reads CASSLSLRRDTQYF. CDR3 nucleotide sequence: TGTGCCAGCAGTTTATCCCTCCGTCGGGATACGCAGTATTTT.